These 6 T cell receptor beta chains were all obtained from the same sample, sequenced in a study of T cells of healthy individuals. From the 5' RACE reads, TCRdb called clonotypes with MiXCR, one entry per CDR3 protein. This table has about 96,000 distinct CDR3 sequences, around 17% appearing once. The receptors shown here come from a human donor in good health.

The genes are TRBV28 and TRBJ1-5; D may be TRBD1 (5 bases). CDR1 is MDHEN and CDR2 is SYDVKM in the germline V gene. CDR3 length: 14 residues. The V end lost 3 bases, the J end lost 6 bases, and 12 bases lay between the germline ends. CDR3: CASSFRGEAQPQHF. CDR3 bases: TGTGCCAGCAGTTTCCGGGGGGAAGCTCAGCCCCAGCATTTT.

The genes are TRBV12-3 or TRBV12-4 and TRBJ1-1; a possible D gene is TRBD1 (5 bases). Trimming pared 6 bases from V and 2 bases from J, leaving 13 bases between. The CDR3 is made up of 14 amino acids. CDR3 sequence reads: CASRPWGRNTEAFF. The DNA for the CDR3 is TGTGCCAGCAGGCCGTGGGGCAGAAACACTGAAGCTTTCTTT.

The chain employs TRBV7-6 and TRBJ1-1, with 7 bases fitting TRBD1. This CDR3 is built from 16 residues. Germline CDR1 is SGHVS and CDR2 is FNYEAQ. Germline trimming cut 8 bases from V and 4 bases from J; bases unmatched to any gene: 16. The CDR3 protein is CASSGGQTSLGTEAFF. The CDR3 region has the DNA TGTGCCAGCTCCGGGGGACAGACCTCCCTGGGCACTGAAGCTTTCTTT.

This clonotype was seen more than once but under ten times. The chain uses TRBV13 and TRBJ1-1; D ambiguous. V was clipped by 8 bases and J by 4 bases, with 11 bases between them. From germline, CDR1 is PRHDT and CDR2 FYEKMQ (reference sequence). This CDR3 contains 12 residues. The CDR3 reads CASGSRGTEAFF. CDR3 nucleotide sequence: TGTGCCAGCGGGAGCCGGGGCACTGAAGCTTTCTTT.

This clonotype appeared many times. The rearrangement joins TRBV12-3 or TRBV12-4 to TRBJ2-7, with TRBD2 identical over 7 bases. Trimming removed 1 base from V and 2 bases from J; junction bases left unmatched: 2. The CDR3 totals 14 residues. The CDR3 sequence: CASSLGGGPYEQYF. CDR3 sequence (DNA): TGTGCCAGCAGTTTAGGCGGGGGTCCCTACGAGCAGTACTTC.

V and J are TRBV27 and TRBJ1-6; tentative D call: TRBD1 (5 bases). Germline CDR1 is MNHEY and CDR2 is SMNVEV (reference sequence). V was trimmed by 3 bases and J by 9 bases, leaving 12 bases between them. This CDR3 has 14 residues. The CDR3 DNA follows: TGTGCCAGCAGTTTGGCGCAGGGCGCTTCACCCCTCCACTTT. Translated: CASSLAQGASPLHF.